The TCR beta chain under discussion was sequenced for a study of shared clonotypes between healthy human individuals. Deep-level assay runs were performed. Every immunoSEQ plate was one replicate of a subset's evenly spread DNA. TCRdb's table, derived via immunoSEQ multiplex PCR, lists solely in-frame clones and lacks some. The table shows about 470,000 clones, with roughly 77% occurring only once. With regard to this clone: No antigen is known for it.

The V segment lost 4 bases and the J segment 1 base; nucleotides outside the gene matches: 7. Germline-derived CDR1 and CDR2 are SGHRS and YFSETQ. The CDR3 spans 15 residues. General study findings and limits: Sampling covered blood only; tissue repertoires likely differ.

Material: PBMCs. This sequence joins TRBV5-1 and TRBJ1-1, with 7 bases lining up with TRBD1. The source is a middle-aged woman in good health. Some clones in this sample may be carry-over from other donors' samples. CDR3 sequence (DNA): TGCGCCAGCAGCACAGGGGACAGAGCGAACACTGAAGCTTTCTTT. Amino acid sequence: CASSTGDRANTEAFF.